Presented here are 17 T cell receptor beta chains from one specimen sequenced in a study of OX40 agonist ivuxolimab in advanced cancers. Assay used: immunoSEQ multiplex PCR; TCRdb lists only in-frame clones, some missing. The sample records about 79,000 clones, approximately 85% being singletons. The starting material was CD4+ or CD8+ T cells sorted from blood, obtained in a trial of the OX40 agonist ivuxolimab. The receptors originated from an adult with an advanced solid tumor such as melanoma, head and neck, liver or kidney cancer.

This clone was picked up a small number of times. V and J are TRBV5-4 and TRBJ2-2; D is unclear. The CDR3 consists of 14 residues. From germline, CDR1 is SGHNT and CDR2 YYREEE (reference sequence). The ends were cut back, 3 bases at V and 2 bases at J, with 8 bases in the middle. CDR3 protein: CASSSGINTGELFF. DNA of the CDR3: TGTGCCAGCAGCTCCGGCATAAACACCGGGGAGCTGTTTTTT.

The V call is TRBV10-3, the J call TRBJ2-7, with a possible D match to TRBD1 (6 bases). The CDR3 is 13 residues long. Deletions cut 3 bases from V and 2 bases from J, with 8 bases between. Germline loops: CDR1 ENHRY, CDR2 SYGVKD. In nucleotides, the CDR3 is TGTGCCATCAGTGAAGGGACACCCTACGAGCAGTACTTC. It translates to CAISEGTPYEQYF.

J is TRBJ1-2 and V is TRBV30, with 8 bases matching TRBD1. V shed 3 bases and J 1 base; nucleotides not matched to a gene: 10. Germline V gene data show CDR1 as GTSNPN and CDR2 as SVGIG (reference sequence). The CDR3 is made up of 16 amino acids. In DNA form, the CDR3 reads TGTGCCTGGAGCGCAAAGCGGGACAGGAGTAACTATGGCTACACCTTC. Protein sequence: CAWSAKRDRSNYGYTF.

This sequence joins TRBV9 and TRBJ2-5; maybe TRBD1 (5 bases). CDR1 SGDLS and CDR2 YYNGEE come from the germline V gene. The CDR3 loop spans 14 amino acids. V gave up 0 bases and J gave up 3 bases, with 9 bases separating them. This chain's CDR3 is CASSVGTGKETQYF. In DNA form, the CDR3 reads TGTGCCAGCAGCGTAGGTACAGGTAAAGAGACCCAGTACTTC.

Here the CDR3 DNA reads TGTGCCAGCAGTGAGTCAAGGGGCGAGCAGTACTTC. Translating it yields CASSESRGEQYF. The rearrangement links TRBV6-1 to TRBJ2-7; TRBD1 is a possible D gene (5 bases). The ends were cut back, 3 bases at V and 6 bases at J, with 9 bases in the middle. The CDR3 has 12 amino acids. Germline assignment: CDR1 MNHNS and CDR2 SASEGT.

CDR3 sequence reads: CASSSGLGSGANVLTF. As DNA, the CDR3 is TGTGCCAGCAGCTCGGGGCTCGGCTCTGGGGCCAACGTCCTGACTTTC. The gene calls are TRBV2 and TRBJ2-6; D may correspond to TRBD1 or TRBD2 (5 bases each). Trimming pared 6 bases from V and 0 bases from J, leaving 12 bases between. The CDR3 runs to 16 residues. Germline values: CDR1 SNHLY, CDR2 FYNNEI.

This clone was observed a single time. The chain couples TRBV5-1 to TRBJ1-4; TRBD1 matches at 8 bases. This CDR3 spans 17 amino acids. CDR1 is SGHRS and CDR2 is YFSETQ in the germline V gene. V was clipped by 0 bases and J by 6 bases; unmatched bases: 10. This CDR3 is CASSLVPGQGVDEKLFF. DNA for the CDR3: TGCGCCAGCAGCTTGGTCCCCGGACAGGGTGTAGATGAAAAACTGTTTTTT.

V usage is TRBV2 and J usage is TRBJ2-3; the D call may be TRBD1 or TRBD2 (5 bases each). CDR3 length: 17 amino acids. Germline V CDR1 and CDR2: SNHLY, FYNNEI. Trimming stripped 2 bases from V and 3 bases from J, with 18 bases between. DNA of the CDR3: TGTGCCAGCAGTGAACGGTGGGGGTTTCGGACTACAGATACGCAGTATTTT. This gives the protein CASSERWGFRTTDTQYF.

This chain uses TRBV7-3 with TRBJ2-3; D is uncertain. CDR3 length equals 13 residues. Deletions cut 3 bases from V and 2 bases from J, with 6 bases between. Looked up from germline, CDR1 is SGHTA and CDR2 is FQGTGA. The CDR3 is CASSFMNTDTQYF. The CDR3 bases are TGTGCCAGCAGCTTTATGAACACAGATACGCAGTATTTT. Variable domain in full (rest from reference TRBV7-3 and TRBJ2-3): GAGVSQTPSNKVTEKGKYVELRCDPISGHTALYWYRQSLGQGPEFLIYFQGTGAADDSGLPNDRFFAVRPEGSVSTLKIQRTERGDSAVYLCASSFMNTDTQYFGPGTRLTVL.

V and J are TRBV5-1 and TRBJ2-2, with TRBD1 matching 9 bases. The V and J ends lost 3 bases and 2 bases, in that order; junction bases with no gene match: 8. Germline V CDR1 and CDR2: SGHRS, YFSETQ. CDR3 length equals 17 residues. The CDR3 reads CASSSPETGGNTGELFF. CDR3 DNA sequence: TGCGCCAGCAGCTCCCCGGAGACAGGGGGTAACACCGGGGAGCTGTTTTTT.

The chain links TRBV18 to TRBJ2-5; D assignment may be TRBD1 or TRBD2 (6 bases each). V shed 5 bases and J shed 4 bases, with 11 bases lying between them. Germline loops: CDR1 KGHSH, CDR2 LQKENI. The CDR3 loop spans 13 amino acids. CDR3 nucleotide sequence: TGTGCCAGCTCATTGGGGGGCGGAGAGACCCAGTACTTC. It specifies CASSLGGGETQYF.

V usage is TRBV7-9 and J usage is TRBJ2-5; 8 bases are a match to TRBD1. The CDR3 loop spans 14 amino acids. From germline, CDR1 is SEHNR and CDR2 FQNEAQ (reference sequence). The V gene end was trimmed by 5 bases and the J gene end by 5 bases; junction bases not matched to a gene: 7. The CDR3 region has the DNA TGTGCCAGCAGCCAGACAGGGGCCCGGGAGACCCAGTACTTC. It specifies CASSQTGARETQYF.

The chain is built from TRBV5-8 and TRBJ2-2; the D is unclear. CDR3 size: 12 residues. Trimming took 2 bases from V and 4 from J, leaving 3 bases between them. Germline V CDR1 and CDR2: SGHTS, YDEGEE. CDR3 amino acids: CASSFTTGELFF. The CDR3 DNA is TGTGCCAGCAGCTTTACCACCGGGGAGCTGTTTTTT.

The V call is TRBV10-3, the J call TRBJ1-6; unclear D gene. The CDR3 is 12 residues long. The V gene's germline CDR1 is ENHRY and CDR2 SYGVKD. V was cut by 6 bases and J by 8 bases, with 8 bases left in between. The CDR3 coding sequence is TGTGCCATCAGGTCAGGCGATTCACCCCTCCACTTT. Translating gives CAIRSGDSPLHF.

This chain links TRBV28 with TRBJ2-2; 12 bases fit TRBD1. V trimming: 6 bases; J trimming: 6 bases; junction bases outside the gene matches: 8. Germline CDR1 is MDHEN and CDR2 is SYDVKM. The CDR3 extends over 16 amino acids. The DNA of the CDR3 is TGTGCCAGCAGGAGACGGGACAGGGGGCGCCCCGGGGAGCTGTTTTTT. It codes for CASRRRDRGRPGELFF.

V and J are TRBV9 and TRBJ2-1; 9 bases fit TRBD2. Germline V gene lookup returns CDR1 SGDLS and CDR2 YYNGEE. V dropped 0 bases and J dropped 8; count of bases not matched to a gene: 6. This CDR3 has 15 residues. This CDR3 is CASSVGLAGYDEQFF. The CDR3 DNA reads TGTGCCAGCAGCGTAGGGCTAGCGGGATATGATGAGCAGTTCTTC.

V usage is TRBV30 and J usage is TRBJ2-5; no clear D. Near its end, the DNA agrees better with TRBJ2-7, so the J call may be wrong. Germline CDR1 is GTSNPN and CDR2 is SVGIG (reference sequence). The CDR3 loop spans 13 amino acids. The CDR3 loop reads CAWSVGQADEQYF. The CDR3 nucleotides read TGTGCCTGGAGTGTCGGGCAGGCCGACGAGCAGTACTTC.